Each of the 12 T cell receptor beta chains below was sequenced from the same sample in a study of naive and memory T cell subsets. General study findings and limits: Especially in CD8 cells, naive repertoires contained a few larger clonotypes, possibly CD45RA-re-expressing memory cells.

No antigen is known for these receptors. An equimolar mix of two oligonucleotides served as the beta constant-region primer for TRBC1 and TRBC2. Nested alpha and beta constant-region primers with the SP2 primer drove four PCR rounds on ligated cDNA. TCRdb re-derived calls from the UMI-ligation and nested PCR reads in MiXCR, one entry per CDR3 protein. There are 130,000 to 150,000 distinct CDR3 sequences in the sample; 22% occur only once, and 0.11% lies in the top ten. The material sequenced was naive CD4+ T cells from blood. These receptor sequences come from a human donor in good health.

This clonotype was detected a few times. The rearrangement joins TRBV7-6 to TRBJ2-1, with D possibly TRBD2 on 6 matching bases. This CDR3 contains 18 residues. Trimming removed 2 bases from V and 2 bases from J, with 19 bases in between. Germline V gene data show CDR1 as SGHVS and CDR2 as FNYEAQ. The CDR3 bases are TGTGCCAGCAGCTTATACACGGACCGGGAGAGGACCTACAATGAGCAGTTCTTC. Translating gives CASSLYTDRERTYNEQFF.

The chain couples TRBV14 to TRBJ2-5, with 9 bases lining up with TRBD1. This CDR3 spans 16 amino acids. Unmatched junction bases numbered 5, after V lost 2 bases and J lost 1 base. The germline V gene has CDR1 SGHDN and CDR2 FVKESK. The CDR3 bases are TGTGCCAGCAGCCAACCGGGACAGGGAACCCAAGAGACCCAGTACTTC. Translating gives CASSQPGQGTQETQYF.

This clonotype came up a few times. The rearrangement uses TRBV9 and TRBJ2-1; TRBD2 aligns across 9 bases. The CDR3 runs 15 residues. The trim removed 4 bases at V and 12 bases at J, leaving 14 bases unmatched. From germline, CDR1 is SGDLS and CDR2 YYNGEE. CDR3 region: CASSLNPGLAALQFF. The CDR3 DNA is TGTGCCAGCAGCTTAAACCCGGGACTAGCAGCCCTGCAGTTCTTC.

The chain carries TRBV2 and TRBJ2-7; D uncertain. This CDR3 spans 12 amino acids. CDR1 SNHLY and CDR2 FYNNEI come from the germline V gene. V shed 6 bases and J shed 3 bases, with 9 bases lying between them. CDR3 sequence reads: CASREKNYEQYF. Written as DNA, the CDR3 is TGTGCCAGCAGGGAAAAAAACTACGAGCAGTACTTC.

Written as DNA, the CDR3 is TGTGCCAGCAGTAGTATAGCGGGAGGGAGCACAGATACGCAGTATTTT. Translated, it gives CASSSIAGGSTDTQYF. This chain joins TRBV6-2 or TRBV6-3 and TRBJ2-3, with 11 bases fitting TRBD2. The CDR3 sequence is 16 residues long. Germline V gene lookup returns CDR1 MNHEY and CDR2 SVGEGT. Trimming at V came to 5 bases and at J to 0 bases, leaving 4 bases not matched to a gene.

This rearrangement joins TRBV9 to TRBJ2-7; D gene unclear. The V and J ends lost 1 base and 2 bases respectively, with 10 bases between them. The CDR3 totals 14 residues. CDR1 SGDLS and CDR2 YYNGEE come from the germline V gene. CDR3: CASSVRTETYEQYF. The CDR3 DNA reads TGTGCCAGCAGCGTAAGGACGGAGACCTACGAGCAGTACTTC.

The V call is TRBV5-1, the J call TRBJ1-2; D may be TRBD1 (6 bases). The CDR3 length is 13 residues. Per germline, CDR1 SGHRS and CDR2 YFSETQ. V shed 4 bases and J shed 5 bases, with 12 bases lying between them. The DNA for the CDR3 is TGCGCCAGCAGCACACAGGGTTCGTATGGCTACACCTTC. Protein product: CASSTQGSYGYTF.

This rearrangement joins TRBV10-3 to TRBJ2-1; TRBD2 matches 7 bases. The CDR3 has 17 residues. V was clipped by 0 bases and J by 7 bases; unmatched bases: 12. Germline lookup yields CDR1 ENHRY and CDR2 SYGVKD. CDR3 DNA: TGTGCCATCAGTGAGTCGGAAATTTTGCGGGGGTCGAATGAGCAGTTCTTC. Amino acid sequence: CAISESEILRGSNEQFF.

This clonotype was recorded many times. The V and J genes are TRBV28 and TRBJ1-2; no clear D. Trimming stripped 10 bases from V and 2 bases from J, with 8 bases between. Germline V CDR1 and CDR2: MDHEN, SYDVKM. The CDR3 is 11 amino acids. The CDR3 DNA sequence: TGTGCCACCCTGGTCAACTATGGCTACACCTTC. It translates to CATLVNYGYTF.

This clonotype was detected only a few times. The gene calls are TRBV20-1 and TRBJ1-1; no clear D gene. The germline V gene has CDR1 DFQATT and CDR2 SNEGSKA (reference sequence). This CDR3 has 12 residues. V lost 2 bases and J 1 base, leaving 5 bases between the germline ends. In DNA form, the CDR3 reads TGCAGTGCTAGACCCTGGAACACTGAAGCTTTCTTT. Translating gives CSARPWNTEAFF.

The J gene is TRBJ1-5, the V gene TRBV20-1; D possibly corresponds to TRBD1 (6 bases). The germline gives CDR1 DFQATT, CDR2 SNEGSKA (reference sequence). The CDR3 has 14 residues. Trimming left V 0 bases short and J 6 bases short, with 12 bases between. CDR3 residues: CSARDRGAAQPQHF. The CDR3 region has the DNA TGCAGTGCTAGAGATAGGGGGGCGGCTCAGCCCCAGCATTTT.

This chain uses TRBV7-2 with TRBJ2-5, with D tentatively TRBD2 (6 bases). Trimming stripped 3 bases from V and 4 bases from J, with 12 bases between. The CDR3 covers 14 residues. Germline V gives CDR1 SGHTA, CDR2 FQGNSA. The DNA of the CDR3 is TGTGCCAGCAGCTTGACTAGGATCACAGAGACCCAGTACTTC. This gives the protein CASSLTRITETQYF.